The entry below describes one T cell receptor beta chain. This clonotype was detected a few times. The target of this receptor is not known. No base qualities exist here, and no much larger clone lies one base off it. This sample was taken from a study of breast tumors, draining lymph nodes, adjacent tissues (dated by TCRdb to 2016 to 2017). In the study overall: In breast cancer patients, the study compared the TCR beta repertoires of tumor, adjacent nontumor tissue and axillary lymph nodes. In human breast cancer, the study set out to assess how tumor, surrounding tissue and draining lymph node repertoires relate to one another and whether T cells might be exchanged between them.

The instrument given in TCRdb is Illumina HiSeq 2000. Multiplex PCR amplification was used to build the TCR beta chain libraries. The amplified TCR beta chain products were analyzed by high-throughput sequencing. TCRdb ran its own pipeline on the public reads, namely fastp trimming at Q25 and MiXCR clone calling, and kept in-frame beta chains. Rows are combined by CDR3 protein, so each entry shows the most common genes and DNA. The sample table lists 270,000 or so distinct CDR3 sequences, 30% of them with a count of one. Together, the top ten hold around 1% of the sample. The axillary draining lymph nodes of breast cancer patients were the source of the lymph node samples. Broader findings and caveats from the paper: Tumor and nontumor tissue repertoires were significantly more similar in luminal-like than in basal-like breast cancer. A scenario in which most tumor T cells derive from the lymph node and then expand within tumor tissue was judged to be consistent with the data. The study presented the conclusion that tumor T cells originate in lymph nodes as consistent with a hypothesis, not as something directly demonstrated. Tumors showed preferential V and J gene usage, and their T-cell repertoire diversity fell below that of lymph nodes yet above that of nontumor tissue.

V loses 4 bases at its end and J loses 6 bases; junction bases beyond the gene matches: 6. CDR1 and CDR2, looked up from the germline V gene, are MNHEY and SVGEGT. The CDR3 goes from the cysteine to the phenylalanine over 13 residues. The retained sequence is limited to the CDR3, 39 bases, with the frame set at the first base. The clonotype originates from a female donor with breast cancer. Some clones in this sample may be carry-over from other donors' samples. What was sequenced was axillary lymph node tissue. The chain uses TRBV6-2 or TRBV6-3 and TRBJ2-7; 7 middle bases align to TRBD2. The base sequence is TGTGCCAGCAGTTTCCGGACTAGTGGCGAGCAGTACTTC. It is translated as CASSFRTSGEQYF.